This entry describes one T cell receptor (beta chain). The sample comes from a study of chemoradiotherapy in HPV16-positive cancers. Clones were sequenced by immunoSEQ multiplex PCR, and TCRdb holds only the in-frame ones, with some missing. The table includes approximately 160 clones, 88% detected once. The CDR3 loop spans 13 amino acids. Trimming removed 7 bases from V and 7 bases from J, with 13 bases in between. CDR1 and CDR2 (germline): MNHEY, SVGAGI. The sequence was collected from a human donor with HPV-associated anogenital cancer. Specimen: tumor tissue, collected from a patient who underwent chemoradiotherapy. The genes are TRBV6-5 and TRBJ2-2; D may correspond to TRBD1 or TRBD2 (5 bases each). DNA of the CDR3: TGTGCCAGCAAGCTGGGGGACGGCGGGGAGCTGTTTTTT. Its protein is CASKLGDGGELFF.